This T cell receptor (beta chain) was recorded in a study of T cells in Graves' hyperthyroidism and ophthalmopathy. The CDR3 extends over 16 amino acids. Per germline, CDR1 SGHRS and CDR2 YFSETQ. Trimming left V 1 base short and J 0 bases short, with 11 bases between. This clonotype was seen many times. RNA transcripts gave rise to amplified TCR beta CDR3 regions. The HTBI set primed first-round TCR CDR3 RT-PCR. A single record per CDR3 protein comes from TCRdb applying MiXCR to the multiplex PCR reads. The sample records over 200,000 distinct CDR3 sequences, about 17% being singletons. The sample consisted of blood. This clonotype was sampled from a man aged 40-55 years with Graves' hyperthyroidism. V gene TRBV5-1 combines with J gene TRBJ1-5, with D possibly being TRBD1 (5 bases). CDR3 DNA: TGCGCCAGCAGCTTGACAGGTGTCTATAGCAATCAGCCCCAGCATTTT. Protein: CASSLTGVYSNQPQHF.